These T cell receptor beta chains were read from a single sample in a study of OX40 agonist ivuxolimab in advanced cancers. Profiling relied on immunoSEQ multiplex PCR, and the TCRdb table lists in-frame clones only, not all of them. The sample holds 40,000 to 50,000 clones, around nine tenths seen once. This sample comprised CD4+ or CD8+ T cells sorted from blood, obtained in a trial of the OX40 agonist ivuxolimab. These receptors were taken from an adult with an advanced solid tumor such as melanoma, head and neck, liver or kidney cancer. The CDR3 runs from the conserved cysteine through the conserved F or W. Each record gives: V gene, J gene, clone size, D gene, CDR3 DNA, CDR3 protein. A D gene is named only where the DNA matches it firmly. Clone size appears in some rows only: once, few, many, or a class for an expanded clone.

>TRBV5-6|TRBJ2-1|.|.
TGTGCCAGCAGCTTGCCGGGGGCAGTGCTTAATGAGCAGTTCTTC
CASSLPGAVLNEQFF
>TRBV9|TRBJ1-5|once|.
TGTGCCAGCAGCGCTTTGTCAGGGGAAGGACAGCCCCAGCATTTT
CASSALSGEGQPQHF
>TRBV2|TRBJ2-5|.|TRBD2
TGTGCCAGCAGTGTAGTAGCGGGGCAAGAGACCCAGTACTTC
CASSVVAGQETQYF
>TRBV19|TRBJ2-1|.|TRBD2
TGTGCCAGTAGTACGACTAGCGGGAGCGGTGACAATGAGCAGTTCTTC
CASSTTSGSGDNEQFF
>TRBV10-3|TRBJ1-1|.|TRBD1
TGTGCCATCAGCACAGGGGTAAACACTGAAGCTTTCTTT
CAISTGVNTEAFF
>TRBV2|TRBJ2-7|.|TRBD1
TGTGCCAGCAGTGGGGACAGGGGGCAGTACGAGCAGTACTTC
CASSGDRGQYEQYF
>TRBV15|TRBJ1-5|.|TRBD1
TGTGCCACCAGCAGATCGTTTACAGGGGAAAATCAGCCCCAGCATTTT
CATSRSFTGENQPQHF
>TRBV7-6|TRBJ1-4|.|.
TGTGCCAGCAGCCGGCTCGCGGCTAGGCGGGAAAAACTGTTTTTT
CASSRLAARREKLFF
>TRBV27|TRBJ1-3|.|TRBD1
TGTGCCAGCAGCAGTAGTAGGACAGGGGGCTTCTCTGGAAACACCATATATTTT
CASSSSRTGGFSGNTIYF
>TRBV7-8|TRBJ1-2|.|TRBD1
TGTGCCAGCAGCCCAGACAGGGTCGGTGGCTACACCTTC
CASSPDRVGGYTF
>TRBV15|TRBJ2-3|.|TRBD1
TGTGCCACCAGCAGAGATGGACAGGACACAGATACGCAGTATTTT
CATSRDGQDTDTQYF
>TRBV5-4|TRBJ2-1|.|TRBD1
TGTGCCAGCAGCTTGGTGTCCGGACAGGGGTACAATGAGCAGTTCTTC
CASSLVSGQGYNEQFF
>TRBV4-2|TRBJ2-7|.|TRBD2
TGTGCCAGCAGCCAAAGGCGGGAGGGCGGTTACGAGCAGTACTTC
CASSQRREGGYEQYF
>TRBV7-2|TRBJ1-3|.|.
TGTGCCAGCAGCTTAGCGGGCAGGGGAAGTGGAAACACCATATATTTT
CASSLAGRGSGNTIYF
>TRBV4-3|TRBJ2-5|.|.
TGCGCCAGCAGCCAAGATGCTGGCTGGTGGGCCCAGTACTTC
CASSQDAGWWAQYF
>TRBV7-8|TRBJ2-5|.|.
TGTGCCAGCAGCCCCACCCTCGGGGGGCATGGGGAGACCCAGTACTTC
CASSPTLGGHGETQYF
>TRBV19|TRBJ1-5|.|TRBD1
TGTGCCAGTAGTACGGTCCCAGGGGGCGGTCAGCCCCAGCATTTT
CASSTVPGGGQPQHF
>TRBV7-3|TRBJ2-7|.|.
TGTGCCAGCAGCGACGGGGGGCAGCAGTACTTC
CASSDGGQQYF
>TRBV7-9|TRBJ2-5|.|TRBD2
TGTGCCAGCAGCAAGACTAGCGGGAGGGCCGGTGCAGAGACCCAGTACTTC
CASSKTSGRAGAETQYF
>TRBV27|TRBJ2-1|.|TRBD2
TGTGCCAGCAGTTTAGCACTAGCGGGAATCGCCAATGAGCAGTTCTTC
CASSLALAGIANEQFF
>TRBV20-1|TRBJ2-3|.|.
TGCAGTGCTGACGTAGATACGCAGTATTTT
CSADVDTQYF
>TRBV4-3|TRBJ2-6|.|.
TGCGCCAGCAGCCAAGATTACAGGTATTCGTTCACTGGGGCCAACGTCCTGACTTTC
CASSQDYRYSFTGANVLTF
>TRBV7-2|TRBJ1-6|.|.
TGTGCCAGCAGCGCGGGCTCCATGGGGCCACCCCTCCACTTT
CASSAGSMGPPLHF
>TRBV5-6|TRBJ1-1|.|.
TGTGCCAGCAGCCTCACCGACACTGAAGCTTTCTTT
CASSLTDTEAFF
>TRBV18|TRBJ1-2|.|TRBD1
TGTGCCAGCTCACCAGACAGGGGTTATGGCTACACCTTC
CASSPDRGYGYTF
>TRBV7-4|TRBJ1-3|.|TRBD1
TGTGCCAGCAGCTCAGACAGGGTGTGGGGAAACACCATATATTTT
CASSSDRVWGNTIYF
>TRBV19|TRBJ2-2|.|.
TGTGCCAGTAGAGCAGGACAGACCACCGGGGAGCTGTTTTTT
CASRAGQTTGELFF
>TRBV21-1|TRBJ2-2|.|.
TGTGCCATTCTAGCGGCCCCGAACACCGGGGAGCTGTTTTTT
CAILAAPNTGELFF
>TRBV6-5|TRBJ2-1|.|.
TGTGCCAGCAGTTACTCGAGCTATGAGCAGTTCTTC
CASSYSSYEQFF
>TRBV9|TRBJ2-6|.|.
TGTGCCAGCAGCGAGACCTCTGGGGCCAACGTCCTGACTTTC
CASSETSGANVLTF
>TRBV6-6|TRBJ2-1|.|.
TGTGCCAGCAGACTTACTAATGAGCAGTTCTTC
CASRLTNEQFF
>TRBV5-6|TRBJ2-5|.|.
TGTGCCAGCAGCCTAACAGGGATGGGGGAGACCCAGTACTTC
CASSLTGMGETQYF
>TRBV5-1|TRBJ2-5|.|TRBD2
TGCGCCAGCAGCACCCCGACTAGCGGGAGGCGAGAGACCCAGTACTTC
CASSTPTSGRRETQYF
>TRBV18|TRBJ2-3|.|.
TGTGCCAGCTCACCCGCCGGGGGGCAGTTCACAGATACGCAGTATTTT
CASSPAGGQFTDTQYF
>TRBV28|TRBJ2-7|.|.
TGTGCCAGCAGTTTATTCCGGAATTCCTACGAGCAGTACTTC
CASSLFRNSYEQYF
>TRBV6-1|TRBJ2-1|medium-sized|TRBD2
TGTGCCAGCAGGGCCGGGACTAGCCCTTACAATGAGCAGTTCTTC
CASRAGTSPYNEQFF
>TRBV11-3|TRBJ2-1|.|TRBD2
TGTGCCAGCAGCTTAGAATCCAGCGGGAGGTACAATGAGCAGTTCTTC
CASSLESSGRYNEQFF
>TRBV7-9|TRBJ2-3|.|.
TGTGCCAGCAGCTTAGGGACTCACACAGATACGCAGTATTTT
CASSLGTHTDTQYF
>TRBV5-4|TRBJ2-1|few|.
TGTGCCAGCAGCTTCGGCAGGGGATATGAGCAGTTCTTC
CASSFGRGYEQFF
>TRBV2|TRBJ2-3|.|.
TGTGCCAGCTTTTGGCTAGCAGATACGCAGTATTTT
CASFWLADTQYF
>TRBV14|TRBJ2-5|.|.
TGTGCCAGCAGCCGTAAAGCCGCAGGGAACTGGGGAAGAGAGACCCAGTACTTC
CASSRKAAGNWGRETQYF
>TRBV28|TRBJ1-2|.|TRBD1
TGTGCCAGCAGCAAGACAGGGGACTATGGCTACACCTTC
CASSKTGDYGYTF
>TRBV18|TRBJ1-1|.|TRBD1
TGTGCCAGCTCACCAGGACAGGGTTCGGGCACTGAAGCTTTCTTT
CASSPGQGSGTEAFF
>TRBV18|TRBJ2-6|.|.
TGTGCCAGCTCACCTATTGCCTCTGGGGCCAACGTCCTGACTTTC
CASSPIASGANVLTF
>TRBV19|TRBJ2-6|.|.
TGTGCCAGTAGAGTCACAGGGTCCTACTCTGGGGCCAACGTCCTGACTTTC
CASRVTGSYSGANVLTF
>TRBV5-8|TRBJ2-3|.|.
TGTGCCAGCAGCTTGGTACGGGGCGGGGGCACAGATACGCAGTATTTT
CASSLVRGGGTDTQYF
>TRBV7-9|TRBJ2-7|.|.
TGTGCCAGCAGCTTATTCGGCGAGCAGTACTTC
CASSLFGEQYF
>TRBV28|TRBJ2-2|.|.
TGTGCCAGCACCCTGAGGGGGTACCGTGCGGCCCGAGGTAACACCGGGGAGCTGTTTTTT
CASTLRGYRAARGNTGELFF
>TRBV4-2|TRBJ2-5|.|.
TGTGCCAGCAGCCAAGGTCGCAGCCAAGAGACCCAGTACTTC
CASSQGRSQETQYF
>TRBV11-3|TRBJ2-3|.|TRBD2
TGTGCCAGCAGCCTAGGACTAGCGGGAATGGCAGATACGCAGTATTTT
CASSLGLAGMADTQYF
>TRBV7-2|TRBJ2-1|.|.
TGTGCCAGCACAAAGGGGCCCTACAATGAGCAGTTCTTC
CASTKGPYNEQFF
>TRBV6-5|TRBJ1-4|.|.
TGTGCCAGCAGCCCGGGCCTATTTACGGAACTGTTTTTT
CASSPGLFTELFF
>TRBV10-3|TRBJ1-2|.|.
TGTGCCATCAGTGAGGGTCTTCATAGTATGGGAGGCTACACCTTC
CAISEGLHSMGGYTF
>TRBV11-3|TRBJ2-5|.|TRBD2
TGTGCCAGCAGCTTTGGACTAGCGGGAGAAGAGACCCAGTACTTC
CASSFGLAGEETQYF
>TRBV6-6|TRBJ2-7|few|TRBD2
TGTGCCAGCAGTTACCCCACTAGCGGGAGCATCCACGAGCAGTACTTC
CASSYPTSGSIHEQYF